This TCR beta chain was found in a study of monozygotic twins with inflammatory bowel disease. The germline V gene has CDR1 SGHAT and CDR2 FQNNGV. There are 13 residues in the CDR3. Using the 5' RACE reads, TCRdb records one entry per CDR3 protein without DNA. The sample's table shows more than 300,000 distinct CDR3 sequences. This chain links TRBV11-2 with TRBJ1-2. The clonotype was recovered from a human donor with ulcerative colitis or Crohn's disease, or a healthy co-twin of an affected twin (not recorded which). The sequencing input was blood. CDR3 residues: CASSLDHKERYTF.